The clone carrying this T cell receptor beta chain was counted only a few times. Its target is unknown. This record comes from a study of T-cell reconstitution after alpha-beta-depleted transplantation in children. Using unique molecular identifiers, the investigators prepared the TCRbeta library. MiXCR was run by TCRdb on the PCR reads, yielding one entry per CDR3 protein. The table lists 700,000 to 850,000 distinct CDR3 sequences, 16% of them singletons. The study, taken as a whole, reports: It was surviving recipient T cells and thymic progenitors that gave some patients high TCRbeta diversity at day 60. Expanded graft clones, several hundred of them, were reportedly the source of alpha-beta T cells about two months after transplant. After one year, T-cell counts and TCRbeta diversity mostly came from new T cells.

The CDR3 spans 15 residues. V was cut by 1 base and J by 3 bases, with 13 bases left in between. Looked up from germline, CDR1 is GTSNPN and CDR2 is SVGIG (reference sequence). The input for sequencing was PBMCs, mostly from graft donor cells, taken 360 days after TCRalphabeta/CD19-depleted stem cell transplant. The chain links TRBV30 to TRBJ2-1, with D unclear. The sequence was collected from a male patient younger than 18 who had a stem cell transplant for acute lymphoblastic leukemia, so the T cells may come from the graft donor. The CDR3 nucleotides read TGTGCCTGGAGTGCCCCCGTGGCTGGCTACAATGAGCAGTTCTTC. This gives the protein CAWSAPVAGYNEQFF.